A single sample gave rise to the 7 T cell receptor beta chains below, sequenced in a study of blood T cell repertoires in COVID-19. TCRdb's copy holds only in-frame clones and misses some; the assay was immunoSEQ multiplex PCR. The table has hundreds of thousands of clones, roughly nine tenths seen once. Sequenced: peripheral blood. The receptor set was obtained from a man in his late teens or twenties with active or convalescent COVID-19.

V is TRBV21-1 and J is TRBJ2-4; the table calls TRBD1, which could not be checked here. TRBV21-1 is a pseudogene segment. CDR3 length equals 21 residues. For the CDR3, the DNA is TGTGCCAGCAGCAAAAGCCACCGGGACAGGGGGACCCTCAGGGCCAAAAACATTCAGTACTTC. Residues: CASSKSHRDRGTLRAKNIQYF.

The count of this clone is one. This chain joins TRBV18 and TRBJ1-1; 8 nucleotides line up with TRBD1. Germline-derived CDR1 and CDR2 are KGHSH and LQKENI. The CDR3 loop spans 16 amino acids. V dropped 3 bases and J dropped 2; count of bases not matched to a gene: 8. This CDR3 is CASSPLFDRGNTEAFF. As DNA, the CDR3 is TGTGCCAGCTCACCCTTATTCGACAGGGGTAACACTGAAGCTTTCTTT.

This clone was counted a single time. This sequence joins TRBV27 and TRBJ1-2, with D possibly being TRBD1 (5 bases). Trimming took 5 bases from V and 0 from J, leaving 16 bases between them. Germline V gives CDR1 MNHEY, CDR2 SMNVEV (reference sequence). The CDR3 spans 16 residues. CDR3 DNA: TGTGCCAGCAGTGGGACTGGTCGGCCGGCTAACTATGGCTACACCTTC. As protein: CASSGTGRPANYGYTF.

V usage is TRBV7-8 and J usage is TRBJ1-2; D not resolved. This CDR3 spans 13 amino acids. Trimming left V 1 base short and J 8 bases short, with 11 bases between. The germline CDR1 and CDR2 sequences are SGHVS and FQNEAQ. CDR3 sequence reads: CASSLDWLQGYTF. The CDR3, as DNA: TGTGCCAGCAGCTTAGATTGGCTTCAGGGCTACACCTTC.

This chain connects TRBV7-2 to TRBJ1-2; 9 nucleotides agree with TRBD1. CDR1 and CDR2 from the germline V gene are SGHTA and FQGNSA. The CDR3 covers 14 residues. V shed 4 bases and J 12 bases; nucleotides not matched to a gene: 12. The CDR3 sequence: CASSSFIGQGYNTF. The CDR3 DNA follows: TGTGCCAGCAGCTCCTTCATTGGACAGGGGTACAACACCTTC.

The chain couples TRBV2 to TRBJ1-3; 8 bases agree with TRBD1. This CDR3 contains 16 residues. In germline, CDR1 is SNHLY, CDR2 FYNNEI. V lost 4 bases and J lost 3; bases outside the gene matches: 8. The CDR3 sequence is CASSARGRLVGNTIYF. The CDR3 bases are TGTGCCAGCAGTGCCAGGGGGCGCCTGGTTGGAAACACCATATATTTT.

The chain has TRBV29-1 and TRBJ2-7, with 12 positions matching TRBD2. V lost 4 bases and J lost 5; bases outside the gene matches: 3. The CDR3 is 13 residues long. The germline V gene encodes CDR1 SQVTM and CDR2 ANQGSEA. This chain's CDR3 is CSVGRLAGDEQYF. For the CDR3, the DNA is TGCAGCGTTGGTCGACTAGCGGGAGACGAGCAGTACTTC.